This note documents a single TCR beta chain sequence. The data originate from a study of blood T cell repertoires in COVID-19. Study overall: Italy, Spain and the United States were the sources of the convalescent and acute COVID-19 samples. The cDNA or gDNA used as material had been derived from T cells, B-cell-depleted T cells, or PBMCs.

Libraries were prepared by immunoSEQ multiplex PCR; TCRdb keeps only in-frame clonotypes and omits some of them. The sample records approximately 260,000 clones, roughly three quarters being singletons. The CDR3 loop spans 15 amino acids. Germline CDR1 is SNHLY and CDR2 is FYNNEI. Trimming cost V 6 bases and J 4 bases; bases outside gene matches: 6. The V call is TRBV2, the J call TRBJ2-1, with 10 bases identical to TRBD2. The sample consisted of peripheral blood. This receptor was taken from a woman aged 40-49 years with active or convalescent COVID-19. The CDR3 DNA sequence: TGTGCCAGCAGGGCCCTAGCGGGGGAGTACAATGAGCAGTTCTTC. It specifies CASRALAGEYNEQFF.